The 17 T cell receptor beta chains listed next were all sequenced from one sample in a study of identifying expanded T cells in peripheral blood (dated by TCRdb to between 2019 and 2020). To prepare the library, the immunoSEQ multiplex PCR assay was applied. Not all clones reach the TCRdb copy of this immuneACCESS table, which keeps in-frame sequences only. Checked studies attribute under half of the gap to unresolved V genes and leave the rest unexplained. This sample comprises 60,000 to 70,000 clones, 70% to 90% of them detected only once. The ten largest make up approximately 4.7% of the sample. The sample taken for sequencing was blood. These receptor sequences come from a person aged 18 to 70 in good health.

The V call is TRBV11-1, the J call TRBJ1-2; no definite D call. Germline V gene data show CDR1 as SGHAT and CDR2 as FQDESV (reference sequence). This CDR3 is 12 amino acids long. DNA for the CDR3: TGTGACGCCGGAACTCCTAACTATGGCTACACCTTC. Its translation: CDAGTPNYGYTF.

This chain connects TRBV15 to TRBJ2-4, with D possibly TRBD2 on 5 matching bases. V gave up 0 bases and J gave up 0 bases, with 12 bases separating them. The CDR3 totals 17 residues. Germline CDR1 reads LNHNV; CDR2 reads YYDKDF (reference sequence). The CDR3 loop reads CATSRERAGIAKNIQYF. The CDR3 region has the DNA TGTGCCACCAGCAGAGAGCGGGCAGGTATAGCCAAAAACATTCAGTACTTC.

V usage is TRBV5-1 and J usage is TRBJ2-7; 7 bases match TRBD1. The junction had 5 bases not matched to a gene; V was cut back by 0 bases and J by 5 bases. This CDR3 is built from 14 residues. The V gene's germline CDR1 is SGHRS and CDR2 YFSETQ. The CDR3 region has the DNA TGCGCCAGCAGCTTGGAGACAGGGTGGGACGAGCAGTACTTC. Its protein product is CASSLETGWDEQYF.

The V call is TRBV7-6, the J call TRBJ2-7; D uncertain. This CDR3 comprises 13 residues. Trimming left V 0 bases short and J 0 bases short, with 3 bases between. Germline V gene sequence: CDR1 SGHVS, CDR2 FNYEAQ. In DNA form, the CDR3 reads TGTGCCAGCAGCTTAGCTTACTCCTACGAGCAGTACTTC. It yields the protein CASSLAYSYEQYF.

The genes are TRBV29-1 and TRBJ2-7; D may be TRBD2 (6 bases). The V gene lost 8 bases and the J gene lost 0 bases, with 11 bases spanning the gap. This CDR3 comprises 12 residues. CDR1 and CDR2 (germline): SQVTM, ANQGSEA. CDR3 protein: CSYSGSSYEQYF. The CDR3 coding sequence is TGCAGCTACTCCGGGAGCTCCTACGAGCAGTACTTC.

This chain joins TRBV4-1 and TRBJ1-1, with D uncertain. Germline lookup yields CDR1 MGHRA and CDR2 YSYEKL. The CDR3 totals 14 residues. V lost 0 bases and J lost 1, with 6 bases in between. The chain's CDR3 is CASSQDPRNTEAFF. The CDR3 DNA is TGCGCCAGCAGCCAAGATCCCCGGAACACTGAAGCTTTCTTT.

V gene TRBV5-4 combines with J gene TRBJ2-5; D call uncertain. The CDR3 sequence is 14 residues long. V shed 0 bases and J shed 5 bases, with 11 bases lying between them. CDR1 and CDR2 (germline): SGHNT, YYREEE (reference sequence). CDR3 DNA sequence: TGTGCCAGCAGCTTGGGGGTCGGGTTTGAGACCCAGTACTTC. It yields the protein CASSLGVGFETQYF.

This chain links TRBV27 with TRBJ2-4; D remains unclear. The CDR3 spans 14 residues. Germline-derived CDR1 and CDR2 are MNHEY and SMNVEV (reference sequence). Trimming removed 7 bases at V and 0 bases at J, with 10 bases between. The CDR3 loop reads CASKAVLAKNIQYF. The CDR3 nucleotides read TGTGCCAGCAAGGCGGTACTAGCCAAAAACATTCAGTACTTC.

The chain joins TRBV9 to TRBJ2-1; 12 positions agree with TRBD2. Trimming at V came to 4 bases and at J to 2 bases, leaving 1 base not matched to a gene. This CDR3 spans 15 amino acids. Looked up from germline, CDR1 is SGDLS and CDR2 is YYNGEE. The CDR3 region has the DNA TGTGCCAGCAGCCGACTAGCGGGAGCCTACAATGAGCAGTTCTTC. Amino acid sequence: CASSRLAGAYNEQFF. Drawing the rest from reference TRBV9 and TRBJ2-1, the complete variable domain is DSGVTQTPKHLITATGQRVTLRCSPRSGDLSVYWYQQSLDQGLQFLIQYYNGEERAKGNILERFSAQQFPDLHSELNLSSLELGDSALYFCASSRLAGAYNEQFFGPGTRLTVL.

The chain employs TRBV18 and TRBJ1-4; tentatively, D is TRBD1 (5 bases). This CDR3 spans 14 amino acids. With 3 bases removed from V and 8 bases from J, the gap between germline ends came to 13 bases. Germline assignment: CDR1 KGHSH and CDR2 LQKENI. CDR3 in DNA: TGTGCCAGCTCACCCCTTGGCAGGGACGAAAAACTGTTTTTT. Its translation is CASSPLGRDEKLFF.

This clone was detected only once. V usage is TRBV7-9 and J usage is TRBJ2-1; possibly TRBD1 or TRBD2 for D (5 bases each). This CDR3 contains 16 residues. V dropped 4 bases and J dropped 0 bases, with 13 bases sitting between them. Germline CDR1 reads SEHNR; CDR2 reads FQNEAQ (reference sequence). The CDR3 DNA follows: TGTGCCAGCAGCTGGACGGGGCCTAGCTCCTACAATGAGCAGTTCTTC. This encodes CASSWTGPSSYNEQFF.

The V gene is TRBV6-5, the J gene TRBJ2-5; D not certain. Germline CDR1 and CDR2: MNHEY and SVGAGI. V was pared by 5 bases and J by 1 base, with 2 bases between. The CDR3 totals 11 residues. The CDR3 loop reads CASSRQETQYF. The CDR3, as DNA: TGTGCCAGCAGTCGCCAAGAGACCCAGTACTTC.

The chain uses TRBV7-8 and TRBJ2-4; no clear D gene. The germline gives CDR1 SGHVS, CDR2 FQNEAQ. V shed 3 bases and J shed 5 bases, with 8 bases lying between them. The CDR3 runs 13 residues. DNA of the CDR3: TGTGCCAGCAGCTTTCAACGAGAAAACATTCAGTACTTC. Amino acid sequence: CASSFQRENIQYF.

Relative to its sample, this clone is large. The rearrangement joins TRBV6-1 to TRBJ2-7; possibly TRBD2 for D (6 bases). Trimming left V 1 base short and J 0 bases short, with 10 bases between. Germline V lookup: CDR1 MNHNS, CDR2 SASEGT. There are 15 residues in the CDR3. CDR3 sequence reads: CASSEGGDGSYEQYF. Written as DNA, the CDR3 is TGTGCCAGCAGTGAAGGGGGGGACGGCTCCTACGAGCAGTACTTC.

The chain joins TRBV15 to TRBJ2-1, with D perhaps matching TRBD1 (6 bases). Germline loops: CDR1 LNHNV, CDR2 YYDKDF (reference sequence). V gave up 0 bases and J gave up 10 bases, with 10 bases separating them. The CDR3 totals 13 residues. The CDR3 here is CATSRDRGREQFF. The CDR3 bases are TGTGCCACCAGCAGAGACAGGGGCAGAGAGCAGTTCTTC.

This chain links TRBV15 with TRBJ1-1; possibly TRBD1 for D (6 bases). The CDR3 extends over 16 amino acids. Germline V lookup: CDR1 LNHNV, CDR2 YYDKDF (reference sequence). Trimming took 2 bases from V and 0 from J, leaving 13 bases between them. DNA for the CDR3: TGTGCCACCAGCAGAAGTTTGGGGGCGTTGAACACTGAAGCTTTCTTT. This gives the protein CATSRSLGALNTEAFF.

This clone is categorized as medium-sized. J is TRBJ2-7 and V is TRBV5-1; possibly TRBD1 for D (5 bases). This CDR3 is built from 15 residues. The V gene's germline CDR1 is SGHRS and CDR2 YFSETQ. V lost 0 bases and J 4 bases, leaving 14 bases between the germline ends. The CDR3 loop is CASSLDSTRAYEQYF. CDR3 bases: TGCGCCAGCAGCTTGGACAGCACCAGGGCTTACGAGCAGTACTTC.